The rows below give T cell receptor beta chains drawn from one sample of a study of blood T cells in healthy people across ages. Each CDR3 protein is one row after TCRdb ran MiXCR on the 5' RACE reads. The data contain 650,000 to 800,000 distinct CDR3 sequences, under 45% of them singletons. Sequencing was performed on blood. All receptors derive from a man aged 60 to 75 in good health. Each CDR3 is given with its conserved first and last residue. The D gene is left open where the match is weak. For some rows the clone size is stated as once, few or many, or as a class when expanded; others skip it.

J,V,size,D,CDR3,DNA
TRBJ2-1,TRBV20-1,-,TRBD1,CSDTPRDRGNNEQFF,TGCAGTGACACACCCCGGGACAGGGGGAACAATGAGCAGTTCTTC
TRBJ2-7,TRBV5-1,-,TRBD2,CASSRTSGTKEAQYF,TGCGCCAGCAGCAGGACTAGCGGAACAAAGGAGGCCCAGTACTTC
TRBJ2-1,TRBV3-1,few,TRBD2,CASSQSGGGNEQFF,TGTGCCAGCAGCCAAAGCGGGGGGGGAAATGAGCAGTTCTTC
TRBJ2-1,TRBV2,-,-,CATRPPGGGSNEQFF,TGTGCCACTCGACCCCCTGGCGGAGGGAGCAATGAGCAGTTCTTC
TRBJ2-2,TRBV4-1,-,TRBD2,CASSHGSGGGTGELFF,TGCGCCAGCAGCCACGGTAGCGGGGGAGGCACCGGGGAGCTGTTTTTT
TRBJ1-1,TRBV12-3/TRBV12-4,-,TRBD1,CASSPDRPYEAFF,TGTGCCAGCAGTCCGGACAGGCCGTATGAAGCTTTCTTT
TRBJ2-3,TRBV4-3,-,-,CAGSQELGVASTDTQYF,TGCGCCGGCAGCCAAGAATTGGGGGTCGCGAGCACAGATACGCAGTATTTT
TRBJ1-4,TRBV11-2,-,TRBD1,CASSLGRTGASRDEKLFF,TGTGCCAGCAGCTTAGGTCGGACAGGGGCGTCGAGGGATGAAAAACTGTTTTTT
TRBJ2-1,TRBV5-6,-,-,CASSAGQGNYNEQFF,TGTGCCAGCAGCGCCGGACAAGGGAACTACAATGAGCAGTTCTTC
TRBJ2-5,TRBV7-2,-,TRBD1,CASGPQGVQETQYF,TGTGCCAGCGGCCCGCAGGGGGTCCAAGAGACCCAGTACTTC
TRBJ2-1,TRBV14,-,-,CASSQLAGRYNEQFF,TGTGCCAGCAGCCAACTAGCCGGCCGTTACAATGAGCAGTTCTTC